This T cell receptor beta chain was sequenced during a study of shared clonotypes between healthy human individuals (dated by TCRdb to the early 2020s). At the level of the whole study: A couple of women and three men aged 18 to 49 years were included in the cohort. The study deeply sequenced blood TCR repertoires of roughly five healthy adults to estimate repertoire size and the extent of clonotype sharing between individuals. Different laboratories and diverse techniques were used to prepare libraries and sequence TCR repertoires, to increase sequencing depth and limit assay-specific biases. Per donor, leukapheresis produced somewhere between about 0.94 and 8.9 billion PBMCs. Results and caveats for the whole study, not just this receptor: Pairwise subsampling led to the expectation that sequencing depth would affect the degree of clonotype sharing among donors. The small number of donors limited the genetic and exposure-history diversity represented. Sampling was restricted to blood, and TCR repertoires in tissue are likely to differ from TCR repertoires in blood.

For this clone: Its antigen remains unidentified. Base qualities are not at hand, and no much larger clone is one base apart.

The donors were healthy, HIV-negative adults with no recently reported acute infections or vaccinations. Every donor was a Caucasian adult residing in Nashville, Tennessee, USA. For unsorted samples, roughly 90 million PBMCs were counted, and genomic DNA was extracted using the QIAamp DNA Blood Mini kit. Blood was obtained by leukapheresis, after which PBMCs were separated by Ficoll-Histopaque density gradient centrifugation and cryopreserved in liquid nitrogen vapor phase. TCR CDR3 regions were amplified from genomic DNA by multiplex PCR using the deep immunoSEQ assay. For each cell subset, the extracted genomic DNA was distributed evenly across all wells of several immunoSEQ 96-well plates, and each plate served as one replicate. For unsorted PBMC, 250 to 350 ng genomic DNA, equal to about 30,000 T cell genomes, was loaded into each replicate PCR. Ten immunoSEQ deep assay plates were used to sequence unsorted PBMC genomic DNA. Purified libraries were measured with a Qubit 3.0 fluorometer, size-checked on a Bioanalyzer 2100, and measured again with the KAPA Library Quantification kit. Each immunoSEQ 96-well plate was sequenced on its own single-read 150-cycle Illumina NextSeq 550 flow cell. The authors' analysis ran thus. Because only junctional sequences without quality scores were contained in the immunoSEQ output, filtering matching that applied to full-length reads could not be performed. Sequences were annotated with PyIR, a Python wrapper for IgBLAST v1.9, and V/J genes and CDR3 were assigned using IMGT germline references. Any read was removed if the V/J assignment was weak (E-value above 1e-6), the CDR3 was missing, or the read contained stop codons, out-of-frame junctions, or ambiguous translated residues. A V3J clonotype was defined by an identical inferred V gene, J gene, and CDR3 amino acid sequence. Percentage overlap between repertoires was computed as shared unique clonotypes divided by the size of the smaller repertoire. RTK rarefaction, the Chao1 estimator, and Recon v2.1 estimates of unobserved clonotypes were used to assess repertoire richness. TCRdb provides this immuneACCESS table in a form limited to in-frame rearrangements. Some clones are lacking; in checked studies, under half of them reflect an unresolved V gene, and why the rest are absent is not known. V and J calls and clone size are those listed in that table; D and trimming were worked out from the DNA. The sample contains about 490,000 clones, 70% to 85% of them found a single time. The leading ten clones occupy less than 15% of the sample.

CDR3 length: 14 amino acids, cysteine to phenylalanine. Just CDR3 DNA is preserved here, 42 bases in frame from base 1. Trimming leaves V shorter by 1 base and J shorter by 3 bases, with the junction holding 3 bases beyond the gene matches. Via the germline V gene (reference sequence), CDR1 is GTSNPN and CDR2 SVGIG. This clonotype was obtained from a woman aged 35 to 49 in good health. Some clones in this sample may be carry-over from other donors' samples. The sample taken for sequencing was PBMCs. The chain was built from TRBV30 and TRBJ2-7; TRBD1 lines up with 10 middle nucleotides. Here the CDR3 is given as CAWSGGQGIYEQYF. Read as DNA, the sequence is TGTGCCTGGAGTGGGGGACAGGGGATCTACGAGCAGTACTTC.